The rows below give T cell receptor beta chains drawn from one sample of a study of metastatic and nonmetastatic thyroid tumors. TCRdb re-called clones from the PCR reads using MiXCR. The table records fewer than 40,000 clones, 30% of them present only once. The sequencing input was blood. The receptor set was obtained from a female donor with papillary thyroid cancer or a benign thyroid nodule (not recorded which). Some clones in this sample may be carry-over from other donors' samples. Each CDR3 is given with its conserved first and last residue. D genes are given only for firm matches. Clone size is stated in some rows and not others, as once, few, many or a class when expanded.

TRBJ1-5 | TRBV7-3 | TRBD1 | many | CASSVDRDSLHSNQPQHF | TGTGCCAGCAGCGTCGACCGGGACAGCCTACATAGCAATCAGCCCCAGCATTTT
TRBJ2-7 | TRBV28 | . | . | CASSLMGAAGLYEQYF | TGTGCCAGCAGTTTAATGGGGGCAGCCGGACTCTACGAGCAGTACTTC
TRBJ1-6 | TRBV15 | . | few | CATSYPEKDSPLHF | TGTGCCACCAGCTACCCGGAGAAAGATTCACCCCTCCACTTT
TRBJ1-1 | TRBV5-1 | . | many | CASTFSGLENTEAFF | TGCGCCAGCACCTTTTCGGGACTCGAGAACACTGAAGCTTTCTTT
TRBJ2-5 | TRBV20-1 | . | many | CSARDVRLGETQYF | TGCAGTGCTAGAGATGTACGCCTTGGAGAGACCCAGTACTTC
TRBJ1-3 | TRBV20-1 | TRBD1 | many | CSARDYRGGSGNTIYF | TGCAGTGCTAGAGATTACAGGGGGGGTTCTGGAAACACCATATATTTT
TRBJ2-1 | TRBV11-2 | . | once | CASSLDSGQLYNEQFF | TGTGCCAGCAGCTTAGATTCTGGACAACTTTACAATGAGCAGTTCTTC
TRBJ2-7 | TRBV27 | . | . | CVSSFLLGEQYF | TGTGTCAGCAGTTTCCTCCTGGGAGAGCAGTACTTC
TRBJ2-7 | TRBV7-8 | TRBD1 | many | CASSPPGGQGAREQYF | TGTGCCAGCAGCCCTCCTGGGGGACAGGGGGCTAGAGAGCAGTACTTC
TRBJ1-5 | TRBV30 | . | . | CAWSPHRLGRFRSNQPQHF | TGTGCCTGGAGTCCCCACCGACTGGGACGGTTCAGAAGCAATCAGCCCCAGCATTTT
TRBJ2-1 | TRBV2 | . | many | CASKGNEQFF | TGTGCCAGCAAGGGAAATGAGCAGTTCTTC
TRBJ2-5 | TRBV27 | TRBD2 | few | CASSPKTSGHRVTQYF | TGTGCCAGCAGTCCAAAGACTAGCGGGCACCGGGTGACCCAGTACTTC
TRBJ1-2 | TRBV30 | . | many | CAWVGEGPTF | TGTGCCTGGGTCGGTGAAGGCCCGACCTTC
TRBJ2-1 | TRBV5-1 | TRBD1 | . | CASSLHGQGAYNEQFF | TGCGCCAGCAGCTTACATGGACAGGGGGCCTACAATGAGCAGTTCTTC
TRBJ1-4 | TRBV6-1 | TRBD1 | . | CASSEATGQGSEKLFF | TGTGCCAGCAGTGAAGCGACGGGACAGGGGAGTGAAAAACTGTTTTTT
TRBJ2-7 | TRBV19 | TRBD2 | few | CASSPAGEDYEQYF | TGTGCCAGTTCCCCAGCGGGAGAAGACTACGAGCAGTACTTC
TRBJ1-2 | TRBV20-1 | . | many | CSARRSNYGYTF | TGCAGTGCTAGGAGGTCAAACTATGGCTACACCTTC
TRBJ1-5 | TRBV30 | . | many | CAWSDDRSKQPQHF | TGTGCCTGGAGTGATGACAGGTCGAAACAGCCCCAGCATTTT
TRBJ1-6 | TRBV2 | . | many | CASSAPTGNSPLHF | TGTGCCAGCAGTGCCCCGACGGGAAATTCACCCCTCCACTTT
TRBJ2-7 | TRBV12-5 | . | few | CASCLVLGLIYEQYF | TGTGCTAGTTGTTTGGTTTTAGGACTTATCTACGAGCAGTACTTC
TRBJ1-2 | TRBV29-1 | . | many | CSVETGGYTF | TGCAGCGTTGAAACGGGGGGCTACACCTTC
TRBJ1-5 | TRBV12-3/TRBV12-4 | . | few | CASSLQGASQPQHF | TGTGCCAGCAGTCTACAGGGAGCTAGTCAGCCCCAGCATTTT
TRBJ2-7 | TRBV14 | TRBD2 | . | CASSHHSGVREAKLYEQYF | TGTGCCAGCAGCCACCACTCTGGTGTTCGGGAGGCCAAACTTTACGAGCAGTACTTC
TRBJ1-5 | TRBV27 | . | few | CASSSGNQPQHF | TGTGCCAGCAGTTCGGGCAATCAGCCCCAGCATTTT
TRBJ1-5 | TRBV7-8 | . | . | CASSPNRFNQPQHF | TGTGCCAGCAGCCCAAACAGGTTCAATCAGCCCCAGCATTTT
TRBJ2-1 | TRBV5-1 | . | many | CASSWGGRGLEQFF | TGCGCCAGCAGCTGGGGGGGGCGGGGCCTTGAGCAGTTCTTC
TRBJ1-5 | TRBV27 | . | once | CPSSLASYSNQPQHF | TGTCCCAGCAGTTTAGCCAGCTATAGCAATCAGCCCCAGCATTTT
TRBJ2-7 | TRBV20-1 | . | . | CSARDSAEGGEQYF | TGCAGTGCTAGAGATTCCGCAGAAGGAGGCGAGCAGTACTTC